This T cell receptor (beta chain) was sequenced in a study of CXCR3-negative and CXCR3-positive naive CD8 T cells. Each TRB cDNA library was prepared by 5' RACE (with UMI labels). TCRdb processed the 5' RACE reads again and assigns one entry to each CDR3 protein, with no DNA. The table lists 55,000 to 65,000 distinct CDR3 sequences, with about 4.5% in the top ten. Findings and caveats of the study: Diversity proved comparably high across both naive subsets and much lower in memory CD8+ cells. Similar TRBV-TRBJ usage characterized naive CXCR3-negative and CXCR3-positive cells; memory cells differed.

Concerning this clonotype: The antigen is undetermined.

The sample was naive CXCR3- CD8+ T cells from blood. Stated subset: CD45RO-CCR7+CD27+CD95- naive CD8+ T cells lacking CXCR3 (TNR3-). This sequence was found in a human donor in good health. Some clones in this sample may be carry-over from other donors' samples.

The CDR3: CASSQGEWGSSYNEQFF. This rearrangement joins TRBV19 to TRBJ2-1; TCRdb's D gene call, TRBD1, goes unchecked for lack of DNA. This CDR3 has 17 residues. Germline loops: CDR1 LNHDA, CDR2 SQIVND (reference sequence).